What follows is one T cell receptor (beta chain) and its context. Its antigen is currently unknown. The sample comes from a study of immune evolution from preneoplasia to lung adenocarcinoma. Findings and limits, study-wide: Normal lung had highest clonality; later lesions appeared denser, more diverse. From normal lung to invasive adenocarcinoma, top clone frequencies appeared to decrease.

Two lung cancer pathologists independently confirmed each histologic diagnosis. Premalignant or tumor cells were enriched by macro-dissection after pathologic assessment. Profiled with immunoSEQ multiplex PCR; TCRdb holds only in-frame clones, not every one. The data contain about 3,600 clones, roughly 81% of them singletons. What was sequenced was FFPE minimally invasive lung adenocarcinoma tissue. This TCR came from a person aged 55-80 years with lung adenocarcinoma.

The CDR3 DNA sequence: TGTGCCAGCAGCTTTACAGGGGGCTCCTACGAGCAGTACTTC. Amino acids: CASSFTGGSYEQYF. This rearrangement joins TRBV7-9 to TRBJ2-7; 8 bases line up with TRBD1. CDR1 and CDR2 (germline): SEHNR, FQNEAQ (reference sequence). V lost 3 bases and J lost 0; bases outside the gene matches: 1. The CDR3 has 14 residues.